A selection of T cell receptor beta chains follows, all from one sample in a study of shared clonotypes between healthy human individuals. Repertoires were generated with immunoSEQ multiplex PCR, while TCRdb's copy carries only in-frame clones and drops some. The table lists over 1.5 million clones, nearly 99% of them singletons. Source material: naive CD4+ T cells sorted from blood. These receptors were taken from a man younger than 40 in good health. Each CDR3 is given with its conserved first and last residue. Fields, in order: D gene, V gene, clone size, CDR3 length, J gene, CDR3 DNA, CDR3 protein. The D gene is left open where the match is weak. Rows give clone size only sometimes, using once, few, many, or a class for an expanded clone.

d_gene: TRBD2
v_gene: TRBV19
abundance: .
len: 17
j_gene: TRBJ2-2
CDR3nt: TGTGCCAGTAGTATAGATAGGACTAGCGGGAGAACCGGGGAGCTGTTTTTT
CDR3aa: CASSIDRTSGRTGELFF

d_gene: .
v_gene: TRBV5-6
abundance: .
len: 16
j_gene: TRBJ2-1
CDR3nt: TGTGCCAGCAGCTTGGGGACGGGGAGGTCCTACAATGAGCAGTTCTTC
CDR3aa: CASSLGTGRSYNEQFF

d_gene: .
v_gene: TRBV28
abundance: once
len: 15
j_gene: TRBJ2-1
CDR3nt: TGTGCCAGCAGCCGAGGGGGGAATAGGGTTAATGAGCAGTTCTTC
CDR3aa: CASSRGGNRVNEQFF

d_gene: TRBD2
v_gene: TRBV7-2
abundance: .
len: 16
j_gene: TRBJ2-4
CDR3nt: TGTGCCAGCAGCCCTTTGGGGGAGGGAGCCAAAAACATTCAGTACTTC
CDR3aa: CASSPLGEGAKNIQYF

d_gene: .
v_gene: TRBV29-1
abundance: .
len: 13
j_gene: TRBJ2-2
CDR3nt: TGCAGCGCCCTCGGACAGTACACCGGGGAGCTGTTTTTT
CDR3aa: CSALGQYTGELFF

d_gene: .
v_gene: TRBV28
abundance: once
len: 12
j_gene: TRBJ2-2
CDR3nt: TGTGCCAGCAAGCTAAACACCGGGGAGCTGTTTTTT
CDR3aa: CASKLNTGELFF

d_gene: TRBD2
v_gene: TRBV6-1
abundance: .
len: 14
j_gene: TRBJ2-3
CDR3nt: TGTGCCAGCAGACTAGCGGGAGCCCCAGATACGCAGTATTTT
CDR3aa: CASRLAGAPDTQYF

d_gene: .
v_gene: TRBV29-1
abundance: .
len: 13
j_gene: TRBJ1-2
CDR3nt: TGCAGCGTTGATAGAGGGGCTGGCTATGGCTACACCTTC
CDR3aa: CSVDRGAGYGYTF

d_gene: TRBD1
v_gene: TRBV7-9
abundance: .
len: 14
j_gene: TRBJ1-4
CDR3nt: TGTGCCAGCAGACCCGACAGGGGAGGTGAAAAACTGTTTTTT
CDR3aa: CASRPDRGGEKLFF

d_gene: TRBD1
v_gene: TRBV18
abundance: .
len: 15
j_gene: TRBJ2-1
CDR3nt: TGTGCCAGCTCCCTTCGGGACAGGGTGTATAATGAGCAGTTCTTC
CDR3aa: CASSLRDRVYNEQFF

d_gene: TRBD2
v_gene: TRBV2
abundance: once
len: 15
j_gene: TRBJ2-7
CDR3nt: TGTGCCAGCAGTGCCCTAGCGGGAGCTTCCCGTGAGCAGTACTTC
CDR3aa: CASSALAGASREQYF

d_gene: TRBD1
v_gene: TRBV4-1
abundance: .
len: 14
j_gene: TRBJ2-7
CDR3nt: TGCGCCAGCAGCCATTCCGACAGGGGCTACGAGCAGTACTTC
CDR3aa: CASSHSDRGYEQYF

d_gene: TRBD1
v_gene: TRBV2
abundance: .
len: 19
j_gene: TRBJ1-2
CDR3nt: TGTGCCAGCAGTTCTACCCGACACGGACAGGCGAACGGACCCTATGGCTACACCTTC
CDR3aa: CASSSTRHGQANGPYGYTF

d_gene: TRBD1
v_gene: TRBV11-2
abundance: .
len: 14
j_gene: TRBJ2-3
CDR3nt: TGTGCCAGCAGCTCCCGGGACAGATCGGATACGCAGTATTTT
CDR3aa: CASSSRDRSDTQYF

d_gene: .
v_gene: TRBV27
abundance: .
len: 14
j_gene: TRBJ1-2
CDR3nt: TGTGCCAGCAGTTTATCTCAGTTTAACTATGGCTACACCTTC
CDR3aa: CASSLSQFNYGYTF

d_gene: TRBD2
v_gene: TRBV9
abundance: .
len: 14
j_gene: TRBJ2-5
CDR3nt: TGTGCCAGCAGCATCGGGACTAGCGGAGAGACCCAGTACTTC
CDR3aa: CASSIGTSGETQYF

d_gene: .
v_gene: TRBV27
abundance: .
len: 16
j_gene: TRBJ2-2
CDR3nt: TGTGCCAGCAGTTTATTTGGGGGCGCGAACACCGGGGAGCTGTTTTTT
CDR3aa: CASSLFGGANTGELFF

d_gene: .
v_gene: TRBV5-4
abundance: once
len: 16
j_gene: TRBJ2-5
CDR3nt: TGTGCCAGCAGCTTGGTGACAGCGGAAAGACAAGAGACCCAGTACTTC
CDR3aa: CASSLVTAERQETQYF

d_gene: .
v_gene: TRBV7-9
abundance: .
len: 17
j_gene: TRBJ1-1
CDR3nt: TGTGCCAGCAGCCTATCTCCGGACGGAGGGGGTTGGACTGAAGCTTTCTTT
CDR3aa: CASSLSPDGGGWTEAFF

d_gene: .
v_gene: TRBV7-6
abundance: .
len: 17
j_gene: TRBJ2-2
CDR3nt: TGTGCCAGCAGCTCCTTGGCCGGCGGAGCTGGCACCGGGGAGCTGTTTTTT
CDR3aa: CASSSLAGGAGTGELFF

d_gene: TRBD1
v_gene: TRBV27
abundance: .
len: 16
j_gene: TRBJ2-7
CDR3nt: TGTGCCAGCAGTCCTATTTCAGGGGGTCCGATTGACGAGCAGTACTTC
CDR3aa: CASSPISGGPIDEQYF

d_gene: .
v_gene: TRBV2
abundance: .
len: 14
j_gene: TRBJ2-2
CDR3nt: TGTGCCAGCAGTGTTCTGCCCTCCTATGGGGAGCTGTTTTTT
CDR3aa: CASSVLPSYGELFF

d_gene: .
v_gene: TRBV29-1
abundance: .
len: 11
j_gene: TRBJ2-7
CDR3nt: TGCAGCGTAAGACATCTCTACGAGCAGTACTTC
CDR3aa: CSVRHLYEQYF

d_gene: .
v_gene: TRBV7-6
abundance: once
len: 17
j_gene: TRBJ1-6
CDR3nt: TGTGCCAGCAGCTTAGCCCAGGCTCCTACCCCAAATTCACCCCTCCACTTT
CDR3aa: CASSLAQAPTPNSPLHF

d_gene: .
v_gene: TRBV27
abundance: .
len: 18
j_gene: TRBJ2-6
CDR3nt: TGTGCCAGCAGTTTAGTCTGGGACCAAGCCTCTGGGGCCAACGTCCTGACTTTC
CDR3aa: CASSLVWDQASGANVLTF

d_gene: TRBD2
v_gene: TRBV5-4
abundance: .
len: 17
j_gene: TRBJ2-7
CDR3nt: TGTGCCAGCAGCCAAGGACTAGCGGGAGGGCGAGGTTACGAGCAGTACTTC
CDR3aa: CASSQGLAGGRGYEQYF

d_gene: TRBD1
v_gene: TRBV11-3
abundance: .
len: 16
j_gene: TRBJ2-3
CDR3nt: TGTGCCCTGCCCCCGGGACAGGGGGCGAAAATCGATACGCAGTATTTT
CDR3aa: CALPPGQGAKIDTQYF

d_gene: TRBD2
v_gene: TRBV7-6
abundance: .
len: 15
j_gene: TRBJ2-4
CDR3nt: TGTGCCAGCAGCTTAGCGTTTCCGCGGGAGGACATTCAGTACTTC
CDR3aa: CASSLAFPREDIQYF

d_gene: .
v_gene: TRBV5-8
abundance: .
len: 14
j_gene: TRBJ1-5
CDR3nt: TGTGCCAGCACCCCACGGGGGGGCAATCAGCCCCAGCATTTT
CDR3aa: CASTPRGGNQPQHF

d_gene: TRBD1
v_gene: TRBV28
abundance: .
len: 15
j_gene: TRBJ1-1
CDR3nt: TGTGCCAGCAGACAAGCCAGGGGGGGGAACACTGAAGCTTTCTTT
CDR3aa: CASRQARGGNTEAFF

d_gene: .
v_gene: TRBV5-1
abundance: .
len: 14
j_gene: TRBJ2-3
CDR3nt: TGCGCCAGCAGCGTCGATCCGGTGGTTGATACGCAGTATTTT
CDR3aa: CASSVDPVVDTQYF

d_gene: .
v_gene: TRBV11-2
abundance: .
len: 14
j_gene: TRBJ1-5
CDR3nt: TGTGCCAGCAGCTTCTCCCCAGGGGAGGAACCCCAGCATTTT
CDR3aa: CASSFSPGEEPQHF

d_gene: .
v_gene: TRBV9
abundance: .
len: 12
j_gene: TRBJ2-5
CDR3nt: TGTGCCAGCAGCCGAGGGCAAGAGACCCAGTACTTC
CDR3aa: CASSRGQETQYF

d_gene: TRBD2
v_gene: TRBV4-1
abundance: .
len: 21
j_gene: TRBJ2-2
CDR3nt: TGCGCCAGCAGCCAGGCACCCTCGGGACTAGCGGGAGGGACGAACACCGGGGAGCTGTTTTTT
CDR3aa: CASSQAPSGLAGGTNTGELFF

d_gene: .
v_gene: TRBV18
abundance: .
len: 14
j_gene: TRBJ2-3
CDR3nt: TGTGCCAGCTCACTTGGGGTCGGTTCCACTACGCAGTATTTT
CDR3aa: CASSLGVGSTTQYF

d_gene: TRBD1
v_gene: TRBV7-6
abundance: once
len: 14
j_gene: TRBJ2-7
CDR3nt: TGTGCCAGCAGCTTATCCAGGGGGCCTTACGAGCAGTACTTC
CDR3aa: CASSLSRGPYEQYF

d_gene: .
v_gene: TRBV9
abundance: once
len: 13
j_gene: TRBJ2-3
CDR3nt: TGTGCCAGCAGCGTGATAAGCACAGATACGCAGTATTTT
CDR3aa: CASSVISTDTQYF

d_gene: TRBD2
v_gene: TRBV19
abundance: once
len: 18
j_gene: TRBJ2-1
CDR3nt: TGTGCCAGTAGTAGTCCCCCCTCTATAGCGGGAGGGTACAATGAGCAGTTCTTC
CDR3aa: CASSSPPSIAGGYNEQFF

d_gene: TRBD2
v_gene: TRBV15
abundance: once
len: 15
j_gene: TRBJ2-1
CDR3nt: TGTGCCACCAGCATCAGCGGGAGGGCTTACAATGAGCAGTTCTTC
CDR3aa: CATSISGRAYNEQFF

d_gene: .
v_gene: TRBV27
abundance: .
len: 15
j_gene: TRBJ2-2
CDR3nt: TGTGCCAGCACTGCGCCCGCGCAGAACACCGGGGAGCTGTTTTTT
CDR3aa: CASTAPAQNTGELFF

d_gene: .
v_gene: TRBV27
abundance: .
len: 14
j_gene: TRBJ1-4
CDR3nt: TGTGCCAGCAGTTTAAGAGGCGGCAGAGAAAAACTGTTTTTT
CDR3aa: CASSLRGGREKLFF

d_gene: .
v_gene: TRBV5-5
abundance: .
len: 13
j_gene: TRBJ1-4
CDR3nt: TGTGCCAGCAGCTTGGGAGGTAATGAAAAACTGTTTTTT
CDR3aa: CASSLGGNEKLFF